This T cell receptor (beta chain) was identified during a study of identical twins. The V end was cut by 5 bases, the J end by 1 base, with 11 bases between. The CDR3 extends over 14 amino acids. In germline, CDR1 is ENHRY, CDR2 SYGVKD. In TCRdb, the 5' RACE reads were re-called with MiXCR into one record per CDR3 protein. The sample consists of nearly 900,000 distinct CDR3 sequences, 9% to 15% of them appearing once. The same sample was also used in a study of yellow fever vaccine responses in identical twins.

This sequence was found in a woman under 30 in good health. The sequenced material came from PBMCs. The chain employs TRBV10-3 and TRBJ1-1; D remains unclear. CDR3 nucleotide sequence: TGTGCCATCAGTCAGCAGCACCCGAACACTGAAGCTTTCTTT. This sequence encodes CAISQQHPNTEAFF.